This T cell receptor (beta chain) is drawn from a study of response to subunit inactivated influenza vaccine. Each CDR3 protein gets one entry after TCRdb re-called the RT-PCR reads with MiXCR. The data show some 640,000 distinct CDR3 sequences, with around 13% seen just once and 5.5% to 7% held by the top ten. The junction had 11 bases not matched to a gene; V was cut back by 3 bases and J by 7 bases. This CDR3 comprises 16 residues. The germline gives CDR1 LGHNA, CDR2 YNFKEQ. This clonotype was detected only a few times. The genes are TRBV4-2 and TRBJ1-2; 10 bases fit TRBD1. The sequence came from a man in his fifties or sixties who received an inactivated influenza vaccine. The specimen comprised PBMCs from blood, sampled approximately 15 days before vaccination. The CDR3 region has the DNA TGTGCCAGCAGCCAGGCGACCGGGACAGGGGTTTTTGGCTACACCTTC. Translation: CASSQATGTGVFGYTF.